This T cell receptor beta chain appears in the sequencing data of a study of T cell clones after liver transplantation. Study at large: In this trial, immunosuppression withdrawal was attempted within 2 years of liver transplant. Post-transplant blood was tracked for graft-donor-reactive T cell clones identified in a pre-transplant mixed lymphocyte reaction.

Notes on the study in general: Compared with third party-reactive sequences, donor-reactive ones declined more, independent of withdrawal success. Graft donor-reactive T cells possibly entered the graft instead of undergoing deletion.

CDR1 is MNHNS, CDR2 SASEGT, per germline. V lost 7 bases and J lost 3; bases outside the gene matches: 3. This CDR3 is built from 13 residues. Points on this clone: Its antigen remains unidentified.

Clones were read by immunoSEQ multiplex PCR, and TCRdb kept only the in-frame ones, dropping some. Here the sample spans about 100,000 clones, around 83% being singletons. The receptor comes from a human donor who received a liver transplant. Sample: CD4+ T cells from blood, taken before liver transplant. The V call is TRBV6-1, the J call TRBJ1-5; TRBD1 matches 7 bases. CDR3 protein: CASIDRVNQPQHF. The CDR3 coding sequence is TGTGCCAGCATTGACAGGGTCAATCAGCCCCAGCATTTT.